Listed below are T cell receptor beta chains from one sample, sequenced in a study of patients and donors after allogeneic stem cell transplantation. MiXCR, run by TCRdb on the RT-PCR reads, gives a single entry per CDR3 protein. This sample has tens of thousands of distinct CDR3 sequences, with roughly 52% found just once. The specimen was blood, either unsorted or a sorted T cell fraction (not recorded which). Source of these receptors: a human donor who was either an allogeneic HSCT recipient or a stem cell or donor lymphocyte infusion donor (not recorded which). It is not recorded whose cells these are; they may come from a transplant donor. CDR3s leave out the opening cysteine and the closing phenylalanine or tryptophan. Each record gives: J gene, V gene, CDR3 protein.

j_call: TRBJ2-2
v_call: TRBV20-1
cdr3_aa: SAQGLAGGPSSRELF

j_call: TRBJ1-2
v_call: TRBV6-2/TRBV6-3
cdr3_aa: ASSYGTVDGYT

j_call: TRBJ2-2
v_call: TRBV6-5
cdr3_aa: ASSSAGTRAVGELF

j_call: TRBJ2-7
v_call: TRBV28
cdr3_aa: ASSSTLAGGYEQY

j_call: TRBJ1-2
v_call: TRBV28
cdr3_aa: ASSNRGRNYGYT

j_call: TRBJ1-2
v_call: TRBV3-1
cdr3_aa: ATTGAGSGYT

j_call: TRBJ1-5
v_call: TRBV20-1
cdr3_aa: SADRGVNQPQH

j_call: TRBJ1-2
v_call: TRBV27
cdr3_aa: ASSLSPRGDGYT

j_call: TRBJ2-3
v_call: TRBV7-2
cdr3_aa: ASSVLGVGPPTDTQY

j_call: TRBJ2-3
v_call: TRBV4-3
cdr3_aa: ASSQDGSSGTTDTQY

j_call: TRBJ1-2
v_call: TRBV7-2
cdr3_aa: ASSLVIDDRTNYGYT

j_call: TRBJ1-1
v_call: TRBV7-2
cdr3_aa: ASSLRTDMNTEAF